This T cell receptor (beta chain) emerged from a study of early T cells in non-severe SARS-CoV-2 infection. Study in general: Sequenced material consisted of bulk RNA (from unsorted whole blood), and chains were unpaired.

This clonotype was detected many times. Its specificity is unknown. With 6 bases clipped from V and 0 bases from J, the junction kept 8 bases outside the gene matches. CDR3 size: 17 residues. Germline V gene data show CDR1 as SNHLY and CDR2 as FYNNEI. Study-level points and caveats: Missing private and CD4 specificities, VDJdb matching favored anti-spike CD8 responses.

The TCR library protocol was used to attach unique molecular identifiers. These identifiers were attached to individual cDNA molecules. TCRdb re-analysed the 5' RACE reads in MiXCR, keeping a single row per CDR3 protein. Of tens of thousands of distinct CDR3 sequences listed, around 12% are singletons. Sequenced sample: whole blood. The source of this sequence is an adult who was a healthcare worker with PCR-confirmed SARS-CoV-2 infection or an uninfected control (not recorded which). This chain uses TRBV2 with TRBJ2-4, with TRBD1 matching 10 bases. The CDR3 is CASRAGTGASAKNIQYF. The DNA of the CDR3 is TGTGCCAGCAGGGCCGGGACAGGGGCTTCAGCCAAAAACATTCAGTACTTC.